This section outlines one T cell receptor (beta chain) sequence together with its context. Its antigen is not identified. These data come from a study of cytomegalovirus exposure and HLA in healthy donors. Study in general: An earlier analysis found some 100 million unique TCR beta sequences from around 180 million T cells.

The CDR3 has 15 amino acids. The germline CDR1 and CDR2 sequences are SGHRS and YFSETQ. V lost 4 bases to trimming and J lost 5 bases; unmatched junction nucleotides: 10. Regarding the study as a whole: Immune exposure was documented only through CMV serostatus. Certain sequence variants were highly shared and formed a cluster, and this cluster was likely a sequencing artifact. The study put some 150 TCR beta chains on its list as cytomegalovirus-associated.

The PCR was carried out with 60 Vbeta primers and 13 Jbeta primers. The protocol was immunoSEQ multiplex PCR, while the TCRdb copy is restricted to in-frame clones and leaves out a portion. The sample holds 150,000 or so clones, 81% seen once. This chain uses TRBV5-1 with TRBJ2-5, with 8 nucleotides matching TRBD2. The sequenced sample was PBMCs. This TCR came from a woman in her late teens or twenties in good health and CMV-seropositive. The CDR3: CASSPEAGAPETQYF. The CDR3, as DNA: TGCGCCAGCAGCCCCGAAGCGGGGGCCCCGGAGACCCAGTACTTC.